One sample yielded the 20 T cell receptor beta chains listed below, sequenced in a study of shared clonotypes between healthy human individuals. Sequencing was performed with immunoSEQ multiplex PCR; in TCRdb, only in-frame clones are kept and a portion is missing. The table has 400,000 to 600,000 clones, nearly 80% seen once. Sample: PBMCs. These receptors were collected from a woman between 40 and 50 years old in good health. Some clones in this sample may be carry-over from other donors' samples.

This rearrangement joins TRBV19 to TRBJ2-5; maybe TRBD2 (6 bases). V dropped 6 bases and J dropped 4 bases, with 15 bases sitting between them. The germline CDR1 and CDR2 sequences are LNHDA and SQIVND (reference sequence). The CDR3 loop spans 14 amino acids. Written as DNA, the CDR3 is TGTGCCAGTAGCAGCCCCGGACTATTAGAGACCCAGTACTTC. Protein sequence: CASSSPGLLETQYF.

The rearrangement uses TRBV6-6 and TRBJ2-3, with D possibly being TRBD1 (6 bases). Trimming shortened V by 2 bases and J by 0 bases, and 12 bases separated the two germline ends. Germline CDR1 and CDR2: MNHNY and SVGAGI (reference sequence). There are 16 residues in the CDR3. The DNA of the CDR3 is TGTGCCAGCAGTTACCCCAAACAGGGAAGCACAGATACGCAGTATTTT. This sequence encodes CASSYPKQGSTDTQYF.

The CDR3 protein is CASRRECGTDTQYF. The CDR3 coding sequence is TGCGCCAGCAGGAGGGAGTGTGGCACAGATACGCAGTATTTT. The chain has TRBV23-1 and TRBJ2-3; a weak D match, TRBD2 (5 bases). TRBV23-1 is labeled an ORF, and its function is uncertain. This CDR3 spans 14 amino acids. The V end lost 6 bases, the J end lost 1 base, and 11 bases lay between the germline ends.

The V and J genes are TRBV5-4 and TRBJ1-1; 11 positions match TRBD1. Germline V gene lookup returns CDR1 SGHNT and CDR2 YYREEE (reference sequence). This CDR3 contains 15 residues. The trim removed 4 bases at V and 6 bases at J, leaving 8 bases unmatched. CDR3 nucleotide sequence: TGTGCCAGCAGCCCCGGACAGGGGGCTAATCCTGAAGCTTTCTTT. Amino acid sequence: CASSPGQGANPEAFF.

The chain joins TRBV7-3 to TRBJ2-1; the D is unclear. The CDR3 has 15 amino acids. Germline assignment: CDR1 SGHTA and CDR2 FQGTGA. Trimming removed 2 bases from V and 0 bases from J, with 8 bases in between. The CDR3 DNA reads TGTGCCAGCAGCTTAGGACCGAGCTCCTACAATGAGCAGTTCTTC. As protein: CASSLGPSSYNEQFF. The full variable domain, in which reference TRBV7-3 and TRBJ2-1 provide the parts outside the CDR3, is GAGVSQTPSNKVTEKGKYVELRCDPISGHTALYWYRQSLGQGPEFLIYFQGTGAADDSGLPNDRFFAVRPEGSVSTLKIQRTERGDSAVYLCASSLGPSSYNEQFFGPGTRLTVL.

This clone was found once. V is TRBV19 and J is TRBJ2-7, with 13 bases that match TRBD2. This CDR3 has 16 residues. Per germline, CDR1 LNHDA and CDR2 SQIVND (reference sequence). Trimming at V came to 10 bases and at J to 4 bases, leaving 13 bases not matched to a gene. The CDR3, as DNA: TGTGCCACTAAGCCGGGGACTAGCGGGACGCTTTACGAGCAGTACTTC. It yields the protein CATKPGTSGTLYEQYF.

The chain has TRBV27 and TRBJ2-2, with a tentative D call TRBD1 (6 bases). Germline V gene lookup returns CDR1 MNHEY and CDR2 SMNVEV (reference sequence). The CDR3 contains 16 residues. V lost 1 base, J lost 2 bases, and 11 bases lay in between. The CDR3 DNA reads TGTGCCAGCAGTTTATTAGGGGGATTTAACACCGGGGAGCTGTTTTTT. Its translation: CASSLLGGFNTGELFF.

The chain employs TRBV18 and TRBJ2-2, with D possibly being TRBD1 (5 bases). This CDR3 contains 14 residues. CDR1 and CDR2 (germline): KGHSH, LQKENI. The V and J ends lost 4 bases and 6 bases respectively, with 12 bases between them. CDR3 sequence (DNA): TGTGCCAGCTCACTTCAGGGTGCCCCCGGGGAGCTGTTTTTT. Translating gives CASSLQGAPGELFF.

The chain links TRBV19 to TRBJ1-2; 7 positions match TRBD1. CDR1 and CDR2 (germline): LNHDA, SQIVND (reference sequence). CDR3 length equals 14 residues. Trimming cost V 4 bases and J 6 bases; bases outside gene matches: 8. This CDR3 is CASSTTGLEDGYTF. The CDR3 DNA reads TGTGCCAGTAGTACGACAGGGTTAGAGGATGGCTACACCTTC.

The V call is TRBV6-5, the J call TRBJ2-2; either TRBD1 or TRBD2 may fit D (5 bases each). Germline lookup yields CDR1 MNHEY and CDR2 SVGAGI. V gave up 5 bases and J gave up 6 bases, with 7 bases separating them. CDR3 length equals 12 residues. Written as DNA, the CDR3 is TGTGCCAGCAGTCGGGACGCCGGGGAGCTGTTTTTT. Translated, it gives CASSRDAGELFF.

This clone appeared a few times. V and J are TRBV6-4 and TRBJ2-3; tentative D call: TRBD2 (7 bases). Trimming stripped 6 bases from V and 2 bases from J, with 15 bases between. CDR1 is MRHNA, CDR2 SNTAGT, per germline. The CDR3 has 15 residues. In DNA form, the CDR3 reads TGTGCCAGCAGCCGAGGGGGGAGGGCCACAGATACGCAGTATTTT. As protein: CASSRGGRATDTQYF.

V gene TRBV19 combines with J gene TRBJ1-2; unclear D gene. The CDR3 totals 15 residues. From germline, CDR1 is LNHDA and CDR2 SQIVND (reference sequence). V lost 1 base and J lost 6, with 15 bases in between. The CDR3 coding sequence is TGTGCCAGTAGTATAGGGACCTCCTCGGCGGATGGCTACACCTTC. Translated: CASSIGTSSADGYTF.

V usage is TRBV19 and J usage is TRBJ2-7, with TRBD1 matching 9 bases. Germline V gives CDR1 LNHDA, CDR2 SQIVND (reference sequence). The CDR3 covers 14 residues. V shed 3 bases, J shed 4 bases, and the junction held 4 bases outside the gene matches. DNA for the CDR3: TGTGCCAGTAGTATCGGGACAGGGCCTTACGAGCAGTACTTC. It specifies CASSIGTGPYEQYF.

This clone came up once. In nucleotides, the CDR3 is TGTGCCAGCAGTGAAGTCCTGAACTATGGCTACACCTTC. It specifies CASSEVLNYGYTF. The rearrangement links TRBV6-1 to TRBJ1-2; D remains unclear. Looked up from germline, CDR1 is MNHNS and CDR2 is SASEGT. Between the trimmed V and J ends, which lost 1 base and 2 bases, there was a span of 5 bases. This CDR3 is built from 13 residues.

V usage is TRBV10-3 and J usage is TRBJ2-1; TRBD1 aligns across 7 bases. The CDR3 consists of 17 residues. CDR1 ENHRY and CDR2 SYGVKD come from the germline V gene. V trimming: 0 bases; J trimming: 1 base; junction bases outside the gene matches: 6. The CDR3 protein is CAISESTGTASYNEQFF. CDR3 DNA: TGTGCCATCAGTGAGTCCACCGGGACAGCGTCCTACAATGAGCAGTTCTTC.

The chain joins TRBV28 to TRBJ1-2; unclear D gene. Between the trimmed V and J ends, which lost 2 bases and 4 bases, there was a span of 11 bases. This CDR3 contains 14 residues. The germline V gene encodes CDR1 MDHEN and CDR2 SYDVKM. In DNA, the CDR3 is TGTGCCAGCAGTTTAATTTCCGGGTTCTATGGCTACACCTTC. Translated: CASSLISGFYGYTF.

The chain combines TRBV30 with TRBJ1-5, with a tentative D call TRBD1 (6 bases). CDR1 is GTSNPN, CDR2 SVGIG, per germline (reference sequence). V lost 3 bases and J lost 3, with 9 bases in between. The CDR3 is 13 amino acids. The CDR3 DNA follows: TGTGCCTGGAGGGACAGCTACAATCAGCCCCAGCATTTT. It codes for CAWRDSYNQPQHF.

For the CDR3, the DNA is TGCGCCAGCAGCCCCTTACGACAGGGTAGCTCTGGGGCCAACGTCCTGACTTTC. This encodes CASSPLRQGSSGANVLTF. The chain joins TRBV5-1 to TRBJ2-6; 7 bases agree with TRBD1. The germline V gene has CDR1 SGHRS and CDR2 YFSETQ. This CDR3 is built from 18 residues. V lost 4 bases, J lost 0 bases, and 10 bases stayed unmatched.

The chain links TRBV29-1 to TRBJ2-1; the match to TRBD2 covers 11 bases. This CDR3 is built from 14 residues. Looked up from germline, CDR1 is SQVTM and CDR2 is ANQGSEA. V lost 6 bases and J lost 8; bases outside the gene matches: 9. The CDR3: CSVRRLAGSDEQFF. The CDR3 nucleotides are TGCAGCGTCCGGAGACTAGCGGGAAGCGATGAGCAGTTCTTC.

This clone has more than one count but fewer than ten. This chain links TRBV7-9 with TRBJ1-1; D call uncertain. Germline CDR1 is SEHNR and CDR2 is FQNEAQ (reference sequence). V shed 10 bases and J shed 0 bases, with 12 bases lying between them. The CDR3 runs to 13 residues. In DNA, the CDR3 is TGTGCCACCTCAGGTTTCTTGAACACTGAAGCTTTCTTT. Protein product: CATSGFLNTEAFF.